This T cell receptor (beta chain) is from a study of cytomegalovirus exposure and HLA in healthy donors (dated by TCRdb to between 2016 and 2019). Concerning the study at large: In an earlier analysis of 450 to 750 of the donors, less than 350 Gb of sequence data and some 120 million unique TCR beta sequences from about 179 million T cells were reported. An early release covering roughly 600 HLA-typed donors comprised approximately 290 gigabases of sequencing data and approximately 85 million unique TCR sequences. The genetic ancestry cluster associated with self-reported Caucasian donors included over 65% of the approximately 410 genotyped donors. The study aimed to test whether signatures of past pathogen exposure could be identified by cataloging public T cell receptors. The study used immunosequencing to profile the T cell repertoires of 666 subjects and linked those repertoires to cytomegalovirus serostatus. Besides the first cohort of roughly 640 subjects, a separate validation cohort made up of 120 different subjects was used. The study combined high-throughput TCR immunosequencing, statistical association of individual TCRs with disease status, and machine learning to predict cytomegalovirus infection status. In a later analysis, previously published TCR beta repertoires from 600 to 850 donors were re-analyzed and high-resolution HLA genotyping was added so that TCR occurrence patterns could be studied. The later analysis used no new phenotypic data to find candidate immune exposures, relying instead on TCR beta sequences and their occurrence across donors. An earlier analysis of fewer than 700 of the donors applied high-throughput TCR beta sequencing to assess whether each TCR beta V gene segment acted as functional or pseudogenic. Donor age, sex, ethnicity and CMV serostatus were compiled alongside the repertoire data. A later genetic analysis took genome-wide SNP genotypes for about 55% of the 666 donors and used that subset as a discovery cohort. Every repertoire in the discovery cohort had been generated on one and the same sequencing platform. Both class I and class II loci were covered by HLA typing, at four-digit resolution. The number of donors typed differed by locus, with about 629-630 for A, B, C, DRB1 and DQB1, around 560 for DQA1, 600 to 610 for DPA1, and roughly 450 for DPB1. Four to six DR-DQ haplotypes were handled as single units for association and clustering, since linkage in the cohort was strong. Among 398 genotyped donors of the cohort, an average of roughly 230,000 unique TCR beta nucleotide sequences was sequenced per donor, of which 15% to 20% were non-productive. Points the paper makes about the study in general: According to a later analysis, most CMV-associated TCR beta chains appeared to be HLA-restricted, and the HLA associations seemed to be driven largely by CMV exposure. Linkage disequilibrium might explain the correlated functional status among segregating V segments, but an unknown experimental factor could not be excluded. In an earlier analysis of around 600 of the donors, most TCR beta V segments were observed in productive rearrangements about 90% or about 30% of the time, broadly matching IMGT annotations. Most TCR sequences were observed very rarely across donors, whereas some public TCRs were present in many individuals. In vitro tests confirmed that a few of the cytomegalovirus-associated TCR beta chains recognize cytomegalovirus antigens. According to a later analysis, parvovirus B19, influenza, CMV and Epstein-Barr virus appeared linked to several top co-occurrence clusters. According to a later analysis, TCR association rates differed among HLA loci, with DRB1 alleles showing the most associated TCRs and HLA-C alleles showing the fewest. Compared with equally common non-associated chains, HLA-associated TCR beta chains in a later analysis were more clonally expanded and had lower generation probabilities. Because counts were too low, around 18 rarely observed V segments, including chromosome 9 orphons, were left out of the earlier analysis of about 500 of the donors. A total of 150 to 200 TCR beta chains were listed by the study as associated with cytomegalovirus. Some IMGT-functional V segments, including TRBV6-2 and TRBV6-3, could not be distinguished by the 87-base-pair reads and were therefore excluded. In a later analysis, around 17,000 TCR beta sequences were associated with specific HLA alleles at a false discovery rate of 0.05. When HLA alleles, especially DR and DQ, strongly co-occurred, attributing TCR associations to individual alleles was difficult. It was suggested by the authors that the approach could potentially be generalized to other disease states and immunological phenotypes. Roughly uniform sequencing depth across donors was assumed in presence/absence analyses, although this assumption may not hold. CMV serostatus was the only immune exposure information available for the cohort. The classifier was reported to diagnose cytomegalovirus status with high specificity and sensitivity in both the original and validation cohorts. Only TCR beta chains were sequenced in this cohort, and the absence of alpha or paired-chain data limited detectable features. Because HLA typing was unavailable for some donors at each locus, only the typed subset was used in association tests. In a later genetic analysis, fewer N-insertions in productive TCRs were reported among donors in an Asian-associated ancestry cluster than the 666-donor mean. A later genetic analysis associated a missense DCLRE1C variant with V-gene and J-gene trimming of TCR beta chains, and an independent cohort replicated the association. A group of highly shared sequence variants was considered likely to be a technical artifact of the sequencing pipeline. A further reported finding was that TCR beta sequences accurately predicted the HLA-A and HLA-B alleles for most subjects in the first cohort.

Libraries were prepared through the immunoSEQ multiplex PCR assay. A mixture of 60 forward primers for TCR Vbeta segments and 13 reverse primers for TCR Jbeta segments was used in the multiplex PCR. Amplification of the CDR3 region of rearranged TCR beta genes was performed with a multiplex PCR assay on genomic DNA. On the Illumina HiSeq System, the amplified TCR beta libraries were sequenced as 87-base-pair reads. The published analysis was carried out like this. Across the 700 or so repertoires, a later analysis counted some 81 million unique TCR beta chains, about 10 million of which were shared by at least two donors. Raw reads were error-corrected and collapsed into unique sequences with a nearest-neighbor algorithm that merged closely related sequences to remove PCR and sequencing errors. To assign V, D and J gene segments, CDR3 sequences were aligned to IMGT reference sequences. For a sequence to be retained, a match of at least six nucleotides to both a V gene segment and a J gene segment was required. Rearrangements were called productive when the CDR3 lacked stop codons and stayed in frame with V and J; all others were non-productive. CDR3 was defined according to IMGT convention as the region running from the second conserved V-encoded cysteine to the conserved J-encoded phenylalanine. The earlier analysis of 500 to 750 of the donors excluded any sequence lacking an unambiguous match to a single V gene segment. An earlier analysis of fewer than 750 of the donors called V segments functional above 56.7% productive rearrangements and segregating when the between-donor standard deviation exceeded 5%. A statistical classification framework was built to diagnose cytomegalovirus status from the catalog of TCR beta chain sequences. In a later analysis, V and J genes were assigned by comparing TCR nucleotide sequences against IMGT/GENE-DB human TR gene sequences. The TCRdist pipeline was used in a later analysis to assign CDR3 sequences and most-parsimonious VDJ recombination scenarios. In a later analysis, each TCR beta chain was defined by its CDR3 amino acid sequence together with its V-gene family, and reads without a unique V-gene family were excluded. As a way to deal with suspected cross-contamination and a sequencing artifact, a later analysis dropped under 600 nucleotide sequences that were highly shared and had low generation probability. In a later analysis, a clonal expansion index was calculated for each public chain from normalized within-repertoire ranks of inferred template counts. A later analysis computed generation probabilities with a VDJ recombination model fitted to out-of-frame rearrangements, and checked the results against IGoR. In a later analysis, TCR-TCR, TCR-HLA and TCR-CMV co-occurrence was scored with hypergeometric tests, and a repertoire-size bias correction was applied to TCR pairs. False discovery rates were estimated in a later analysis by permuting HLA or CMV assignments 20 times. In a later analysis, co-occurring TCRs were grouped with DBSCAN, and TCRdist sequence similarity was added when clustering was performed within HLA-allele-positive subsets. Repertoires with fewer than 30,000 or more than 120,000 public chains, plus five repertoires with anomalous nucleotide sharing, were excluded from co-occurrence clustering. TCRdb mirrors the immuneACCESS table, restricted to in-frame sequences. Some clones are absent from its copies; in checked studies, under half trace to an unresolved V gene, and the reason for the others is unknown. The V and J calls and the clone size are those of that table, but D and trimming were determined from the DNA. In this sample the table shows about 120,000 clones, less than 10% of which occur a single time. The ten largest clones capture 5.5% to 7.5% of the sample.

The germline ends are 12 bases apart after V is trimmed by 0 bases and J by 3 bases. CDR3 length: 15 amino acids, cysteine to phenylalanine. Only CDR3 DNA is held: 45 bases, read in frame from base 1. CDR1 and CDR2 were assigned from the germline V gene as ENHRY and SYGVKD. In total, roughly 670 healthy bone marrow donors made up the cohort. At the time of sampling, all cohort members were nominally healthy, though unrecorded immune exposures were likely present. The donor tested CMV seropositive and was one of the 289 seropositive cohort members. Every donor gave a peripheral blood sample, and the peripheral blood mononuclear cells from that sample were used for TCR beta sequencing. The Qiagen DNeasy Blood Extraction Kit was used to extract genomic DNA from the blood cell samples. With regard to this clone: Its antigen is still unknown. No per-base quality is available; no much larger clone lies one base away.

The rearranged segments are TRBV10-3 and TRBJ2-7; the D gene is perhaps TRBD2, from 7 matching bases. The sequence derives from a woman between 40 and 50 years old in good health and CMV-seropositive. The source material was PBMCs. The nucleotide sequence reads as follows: TGTGCCATCAGTGAGTCTCCGGGGGGCCTCTACGAGCAGTACTTC. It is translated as CAISESPGGLYEQYF.